This entry is about one TCR beta chain. The antigen it recognizes is unknown. It has no much larger one-base neighbor in the sample; base qualities were not kept. The library was made by the immunoSEQ multiplex PCR assay. A mixture of 60 forward primers for TCR Vbeta segments and 13 reverse primers for TCR Jbeta segments was used in the multiplex PCR. The CDR3 region of rearranged TCR beta genes was amplified from genomic DNA with a multiplex PCR assay. The Illumina HiSeq System was used to sequence the amplified TCR beta libraries as 87-base-pair reads. From the authors' description of their analysis: A later analysis tallied roughly 76 million unique TCR beta chains across the 610 or so repertoires, and approximately 9.9 million of those chains were shared by two or more donors. Raw reads were error-corrected and collapsed into unique sequences with a nearest-neighbor algorithm that merged closely related sequences to remove PCR and sequencing errors. Alignment of CDR3 sequences to IMGT reference sequences was used to assign V, D and J gene segments. For a sequence to be retained, a match of at least six nucleotides to both a V gene segment and a J gene segment was required. Rearrangements were called productive when the CDR3 lacked stop codons and stayed in frame with V and J; all others were non-productive. Following IMGT convention, CDR3 was defined as the stretch from the second conserved V-encoded cysteine up to the conserved J-encoded phenylalanine. The earlier analysis of approximately 500 of the donors excluded sequences that lacked an unambiguous match to a single V gene segment. An earlier analysis of fewer than 650 of the donors classified V segments as functional when productive rearrangements were above 56.7% and as segregating when the standard deviation between donors was above 5%. A statistical classification framework was developed to diagnose cytomegalovirus status using the catalog of TCR beta chain sequences. In a later analysis, TCR nucleotide sequences were compared against IMGT/GENE-DB human TR gene sequences so that V and J genes could be assigned. A later analysis assigned CDR3 sequences and most-parsimonious VDJ recombination scenarios with the TCRdist pipeline. A later analysis defined each TCR beta chain by its CDR3 amino acid sequence plus V-gene family, and excluded reads lacking a unique V-gene family. To address suspected cross-contamination and a sequencing artifact, a later analysis removed 550 to 750 highly shared, low-generation-probability nucleotide sequences. A later analysis calculated a clonal expansion index for each public chain from normalized within-repertoire ranks of inferred template counts. In a later analysis, generation probabilities were computed using a VDJ recombination model fitted to out-of-frame rearrangements, and the results were checked against IGoR. A later analysis scored TCR-TCR, TCR-HLA and TCR-CMV co-occurrence with hypergeometric tests, applying a repertoire-size bias correction to TCR pairs. To estimate false discovery rates, a later analysis permuted the HLA or CMV assignments 20 times. In a later analysis, co-occurring TCRs were grouped with DBSCAN, and TCRdist sequence similarity was added when clustering was performed within HLA-allele-positive subsets. Repertoires with fewer than 30,000 or more than 120,000 public chains, plus five repertoires with anomalous nucleotide sharing, were excluded from co-occurrence clustering. TCRdb took over this immuneACCESS table, retaining in-frame rearrangements with V and J assigned. Such tables are incomplete; in checked studies, under half of the missing clones stem from an unresolved V gene, and the remainder is unexplained. The D gene and trimming were derived from the DNA, and the V and J assignments and clone size from that table. The sample table holds 120,000 or so clones, of which about four fifths were seen once. 7.5% to 9% of the sample belongs to the ten largest clones.

This specimen comes from a study of cytomegalovirus exposure and HLA in healthy donors (dated by TCRdb to about 2017). With respect to the entire study: According to an earlier analysis of around 600 of the donors, about 170 million T cells yielded approximately 120 million unique TCR beta sequences and about 300 Gb of sequence data. Both class I and class II loci were covered by HLA typing, at four-digit resolution. Among about 360 genotyped donors of the cohort, an average of roughly 240,000 unique TCR beta nucleotide sequences were sequenced per donor, roughly 18% of them non-productive. In addition to the first cohort of around 670 subjects, a separate validation cohort of some 120 different subjects was used. All discovery cohort repertoires had been generated using a single sequencing platform. Because of strong linkage in the cohort, roughly five DR-DQ haplotypes were treated as single units for association and clustering. The later analysis used no new phenotypic data to find candidate immune exposures, relying instead on TCR beta sequences and their occurrence across donors. Roughly 300 gigabases of sequencing data and around 85 million unique TCR sequences made up an early release that covered under 750 HLA-typed donors. An earlier analysis of some 600 of the donors applied high-throughput TCR beta sequencing to assess whether each TCR beta V gene segment acted as functional or pseudogenic. To predict cytomegalovirus infection status, the study brought together high-throughput TCR immunosequencing, statistical association of individual TCRs with disease status, and machine learning. The study was designed to test whether signatures of past pathogen exposure could be identified by cataloging public T cell receptors. Of the 300 to 500 genotyped donors, more than 75% were placed in the genetic ancestry cluster associated with self-reported Caucasian donors. The number of donors typed differed by locus, with 629-630 for A, B, C, DRB1 and DQB1, more than 500 for DQA1, some 570 for DPA1, and some 440 for DPB1. A later genetic analysis took genome-wide SNP genotypes for about 65% of the 666 donors and used that subset as a discovery cohort. A later analysis re-examined previously published TCR beta repertoires from hundreds of donors and added high-resolution HLA genotyping to investigate patterns of TCR occurrence. The study used immunosequencing to profile the T cell repertoires of approximately 690 subjects and linked those repertoires to cytomegalovirus serostatus. Donor age, sex, ethnicity and CMV serostatus were compiled together with the repertoire data.

Points the paper makes about the study in general: A cluster of highly shared sequence variants was judged likely to be a technical artifact of the sequencing pipeline. Strong co-occurrence of HLA alleles, especially DR and DQ, made assigning TCR associations to individual alleles difficult. V-gene and J-gene trimming of TCR beta chains was associated with a missense DCLRE1C variant in a later genetic analysis, and the association was replicated in an independent cohort. The classifier was reported to diagnose cytomegalovirus status with high specificity and sensitivity in both the original cohort and the validation cohort. The authors suggested that the approach could potentially be generalized to other disease states and immunological phenotypes. At a false discovery rate of 0.05, a later analysis linked under 20,000 TCR beta sequences to specific HLA alleles. A further reported finding was that TCR beta sequences accurately predicted the HLA-A and HLA-B alleles for most subjects in the first cohort. Linkage disequilibrium might explain the correlated functional status among segregating V segments, but an unknown experimental factor could not be ruled out. In a later analysis, several top co-occurrence clusters were reported to appear linked to parvovirus B19, influenza, CMV and Epstein-Barr virus. According to a later genetic analysis, donors in an Asian-associated ancestry cluster had fewer N-insertions in productive TCRs than the approximately 630-donor mean. The cohort was sequenced for TCR beta chains only, and without alpha or paired-chain data the features that could be detected were limited. The only immune exposure information available for the cohort was CMV serostatus. Most TCR sequences were seen in very few donors, while some public TCRs were found in many individuals. In a later analysis, most CMV-associated TCR beta chains were found to appear HLA-restricted, with HLA associations seemingly driven largely by CMV exposure. The study gave a list of roughly 150 TCR beta chains associated with cytomegalovirus. A later analysis found that HLA-associated TCR beta chains were more clonally expanded and had lower generation probabilities than equally common non-associated chains. In a later analysis, TCR association rates were found to vary across HLA loci, with the most associated TCRs seen for DRB1 alleles and the fewest for HLA-C alleles. In vitro tests confirmed that three of the cytomegalovirus-associated TCR beta chains recognize cytomegalovirus antigens. The earlier analysis of some 560 of the donors excluded approximately 17 rarely observed V segments, including chromosome 9 orphons, because counts were too low. In an earlier analysis of fewer than 750 of the donors, most TCR beta V segments were observed in productive rearrangements about 90% or about 30% of the time, broadly matching IMGT annotations. Sequencing depth was assumed to be roughly uniform across donors in the presence/absence analyses, though that assumption may not hold. Because HLA typing was missing for some donors at each locus, association tests included only the typed subset.

In total, roughly 710 healthy bone marrow donors made up the cohort. At the time of sampling, all cohort members were nominally healthy, though unrecorded immune exposures were likely present. The donor was CMV seropositive and was included in the group of some 290 seropositive cohort members. Each donor provided a peripheral blood sample, and peripheral blood mononuclear cells were used for TCR beta sequencing. Genomic DNA was extracted from the blood cell samples with the Qiagen DNeasy Blood Extraction Kit. This TCR was recovered from a female donor in good health and CMV-seropositive. Input material: PBMCs.

The CDR3 amino acid sequence is: CASSPEGRRSPLHF. The DNA sequence is TGTGCCAGCTCACCCGAGGGTAGACGGTCACCCCTCCACTTT. The receptor chain draws on TRBV18 and TRBJ1-6; the D gene remains uncertain. CDR3 length: 14 amino acids, cysteine to phenylalanine. Of the read, only the CDR3 DNA is kept; its 42 bases are in frame from base 1. From the germline V gene, CDR1 is KGHSH and CDR2 is LQKENI. V is cut by 3 bases and J by 10 bases, and the space between the germline ends is 13 bases.